The next 21 T cell receptor beta chains were all read from a single sample in a study of blood T cell repertoires in COVID-19. Here immunoSEQ multiplex PCR was the method, and the copy in TCRdb shows in-frame clones only, minus some. The table shows 310,000 or so clones, with roughly 90% occurring only once. The sequencing input was PBMCs or T cells enriched from blood (not recorded which). The receptors come from a woman aged 18-29 years with acute COVID-19.

The chain employs TRBV27 and TRBJ2-1, with 8 bases lining up with TRBD2. J lost 4 bases, V lost 2 bases, and 22 bases had no gene match. This CDR3 contains 21 residues. Looked up from germline, CDR1 is MNHEY and CDR2 is SMNVEV (reference sequence). The CDR3 loop reads CASSLRVIGSGMGRGYNEQFF. CDR3 bases: TGTGCCAGCAGTTTACGGGTGATAGGTAGCGGGATGGGACGGGGGTACAATGAGCAGTTCTTC.

V usage is TRBV28 and J usage is TRBJ2-7; 11 bases align to TRBD2. V lost 8 bases and J lost 4; bases outside the gene matches: 4. From germline, CDR1 is MDHEN and CDR2 SYDVKM. This CDR3 is built from 13 residues. The CDR3 DNA reads TGTGCCAGCGGGGCTAGCGGGAGGTACGAGCAGTACTTC. Protein product: CASGASGRYEQYF.

The V and J genes are TRBV28 and TRBJ1-6, with 8 bases aligning to TRBD1. V trimming: 0 bases; J trimming: 15 bases; junction bases outside the gene matches: 7. Germline loops: CDR1 MDHEN, CDR2 SYDVKM. CDR3 length equals 14 residues. CDR3 bases: TGTGCCAGCAGTTTATGGGGACAGGAGTCGGACCTCCACTTT. Translating gives CASSLWGQESDLHF.

Notes on this clone: At one end, the junction sequence differs from germline, possibly due to a read error. The J gene is TRBJ2-7, the V gene TRBV18; 10 bases match TRBD2. CDR1 is KGHSH, CDR2 LQKENI, per germline. The CDR3 has 15 residues. The DNA of the CDR3 is TGTGCCAGCTCGCCACGAGCGGGAGGGGAATCCGAGCAGTACTTC. Protein sequence: CASSPRAGGESEQYF.

The V gene is TRBV28, the J gene TRBJ2-7; D gene uncertain. Per germline, CDR1 MDHEN and CDR2 SYDVKM. There are 14 residues in the CDR3. The V end was cut by 4 bases, the J end by 4 bases, with 14 bases between. In nucleotides, the CDR3 is TGTGCCAGCAGTTACCGACTGACCCCTTACGAGCAGTACTTC. Amino acids: CASSYRLTPYEQYF.

This chain uses TRBV2 with TRBJ2-5; 7 nucleotides align to TRBD1. The CDR3 has 14 amino acids. CDR1 SNHLY and CDR2 FYNNEI come from the germline V gene. The ends lost 4 bases at V and 3 bases at J; junction bases unmatched: 5. In DNA, the CDR3 is TGTGCCAGCAGTGGATATACAGGGGAAGAGACCCAGTACTTC. It specifies CASSGYTGEETQYF.

V and J are TRBV7-9 and TRBJ2-3; TRBD2 matches at 7 bases. The CDR3 consists of 15 residues. Germline values: CDR1 SEHNR, CDR2 FQNEAQ (reference sequence). V dropped 7 bases and J dropped 2; count of bases not matched to a gene: 9. Written as DNA, the CDR3 is TGTGCCAGCATCGGCCTAGCGGAGACCACAGATACGCAGTATTTT. This sequence encodes CASIGLAETTDTQYF.

The rearrangement uses TRBV5-6 and TRBJ2-7; TRBD1 agrees at 7 bases. Germline loops: CDR1 SGHDT, CDR2 YYEEEE. There are 17 residues in the CDR3. V lost 0 bases to trimming and J lost 4 bases; unmatched junction nucleotides: 13. The CDR3 nucleotides are TGTGCCAGCAGCTTGGTTTATTCCGGGACAGAGATTTACGAGCAGTACTTC. It translates to CASSLVYSGTEIYEQYF.

This clone appeared once. V is TRBV10-2 and J is TRBJ2-5, with D perhaps matching TRBD1 (6 bases). V dropped 2 bases and J dropped 5 bases, with 18 bases sitting between them. This CDR3 comprises 16 residues. CDR1 WSHSY and CDR2 SAAADI come from the germline V gene. CDR3 protein: CASSEMWGQGRETQYF. CDR3 nucleotides: TGCGCCAGCAGTGAGATGTGGGGGCAGGGTAGGGAGACCCAGTACTTC.

This clone was seen only once. The J gene is TRBJ1-2, the V gene TRBV6-2 or TRBV6-3, with 7 bases fitting TRBD1. The CDR3 is 16 amino acids. Per the germline V gene, CDR1 is MNHEY and CDR2 is SVGEGT. V lost 2 bases and J lost 2; bases outside the gene matches: 8. The CDR3 reads CASSYGRTGLNYGYTF. Here the CDR3 DNA reads TGTGCCAGCAGTTACGGGCGGACAGGTCTAAACTATGGCTACACCTTC.

The genes are TRBV13 and TRBJ1-6; 9 nucleotides align to TRBD1. This CDR3 region has 15 residues. J lost 7 bases, V lost 5 bases, and 6 bases had no gene match. Germline V lookup: CDR1 PRHDT, CDR2 FYEKMQ (reference sequence). CDR3 loop: CASSRDREGNSPLHF. CDR3 coding DNA: TGTGCCAGCAGCCGGGACAGGGAAGGAAATTCACCCCTCCACTTT.

The CDR3 bases are TGTGCCAGCAGCGATATAGGGGGCGGTGGCTACACCTTC. It yields the protein CASSDIGGGGYTF. This chain connects TRBV7-3 to TRBJ1-2, with 7 bases matching TRBD1. Per the germline V gene, CDR1 is SGHTA and CDR2 is FQGTGA. The J segment lost 7 bases and the V segment lost 5 bases, leaving 7 bases of the junction unmatched. This CDR3 comprises 13 residues.

Only a few counts were recorded for this clone. The chain recombines TRBV7-9 with TRBJ1-6, with TRBD1 matching over 7 bases. CDR3 length equals 17 residues. Germline V CDR1 and CDR2: SEHNR, FQNEAQ (reference sequence). V lost 4 bases to trimming and J lost 0 bases; unmatched junction nucleotides: 6. CDR3 in DNA: TGTGCCAGCAGCTCGACAGGGTCGAGCTCCTATAATTCACCCCTCCACTTT. This encodes CASSSTGSSSYNSPLHF.

V usage is TRBV11-1 and J usage is TRBJ2-7, with 8 bases that match TRBD1. With 8 bases clipped from V and 3 bases from J, the junction kept 3 bases outside the gene matches. The CDR3 runs to 12 residues. Germline V gene data show CDR1 as SGHAT and CDR2 as FQDESV (reference sequence). CDR3 residues: CASQGQGYEQYF. In DNA form, the CDR3 reads TGTGCCAGCCAAGGACAGGGCTACGAGCAGTACTTC.

CDR3 bases: TGTGCCAGCAGCCAAGGTAGCGGGTTCTCCTACAATGAGCAGTTCTTC. It codes for CASSQGSGFSYNEQFF. This chain joins TRBV14 and TRBJ2-1; 7 bases are a match to TRBD2. Germline CDR1 is SGHDN and CDR2 is FVKESK. This CDR3 is 16 amino acids long. J gave up 0 bases and V 1 base, and 3 bases lay outside the gene matches.

The J gene is TRBJ1-1, the V gene TRBV5-1; D is ambiguous. The germline CDR1 and CDR2 sequences are SGHRS and YFSETQ. Deletions cut 3 bases from V and 4 bases from J, with 10 bases between. CDR3 length: 13 amino acids. The CDR3 loop is CASSSNSGTEAFF. The CDR3 DNA reads as TGCGCCAGCAGCTCGAATTCCGGCACTGAAGCTTTCTTT.

The V call is TRBV11-1, the J call TRBJ2-1, with 7 positions matching TRBD1. The CDR3 consists of 15 residues. V lost 3 bases, J lost 2 bases, and 4 bases stayed unmatched. Germline V gene lookup returns CDR1 SGHAT and CDR2 FQDESV (reference sequence). CDR3 sequence (DNA): TGTGCCAGCAGCTTGACAGGGAACACCTACAATGAGCAGTTCTTC. This codes for CASSLTGNTYNEQFF.

This clone came up once. The V gene is TRBV4-3, the J gene TRBJ1-6, with a possible D match to TRBD1 (5 bases). Trimming shortened V by 1 base and J by 10 bases, and 14 bases separated the two germline ends. CDR1 LGHNA and CDR2 YSLEER come from the germline V gene. The CDR3 runs 15 residues. CDR3 coding DNA: TGCGCCAGCAGCCAAGGCCGCCAGGGTGGGTCACCCCTCCACTTT. Residues: CASSQGRQGGSPLHF.

The rearrangement joins TRBV7-2 to TRBJ2-7; 8 positions match TRBD2. Germline assignment: CDR1 SGHTA and CDR2 FQGNSA. The J segment lost 3 bases and the V segment lost 1 base, leaving 8 bases of the junction unmatched. The CDR3 is 16 amino acids. The CDR3 coding sequence is TGTGCCAGCAGCTTAGTCCTGTCGGGGGGGGTCTACGAGCAGTACTTC. It yields the protein CASSLVLSGGVYEQYF. The full variable domain, rest sourced from reference TRBV7-2 and TRBJ2-7, is GAGVSQSPSNKVTEKGKDVELRCDPISGHTALYWYRQSLGQGLEFLIYFQGNSAPDKSGLPSDRFSAERTGGSVSTLTIQRTQQEDSAVYLCASSLVLSGGVYEQYFGPGTRLTVT.

This chain uses TRBV24-1 with TRBJ2-2, with 9 bases identical to TRBD2. CDR1 and CDR2 (germline): KGHDR, SFDVKD. The CDR3 is 18 residues long. Unmatched junction bases numbered 9, after V lost 0 bases and J lost 5 bases. The CDR3 coding sequence is TGTGCCACCAGTGATTTGCACGGGGGCCTAGCGGGAACCGGGGAGCTGTTTTTT. As protein: CATSDLHGGLAGTGELFF.

The genes are TRBV14 and TRBJ1-1; D is unresolved. The CDR3 sequence is 16 residues long. Germline CDR1 and CDR2: SGHDN and FVKESK. The V and J ends lost 0 bases and 2 bases respectively, with 13 bases between them. CDR3: CASSQDLGRVNTEAFF. CDR3 DNA: TGTGCCAGCAGCCAAGATCTGGGCAGAGTAAACACTGAAGCTTTCTTT. The full variable domain, with the rest looked up from reference TRBV14 and TRBJ1-1, is EAGVTQFPSHSVIEKGQTVTLRCDPISGHDNLYWYRRVMGKEIKFLLHFVKESKQDESGMPNNRFLAERTGGTYSTLKVQPAELEDSGVYFCASSQDLGRVNTEAFFGQGTRLTVV.